This TCR beta chain was recovered during a study of T cell responses to AZD1222 COVID-19 vaccine. As to this clone: Its cognate antigen is unknown.

Findings and caveats of the study: Among AZD1222 vaccinees, only 6 or 7 were seropositive at baseline.

Pooling covered second doses at about 4 or about 12 weeks. Per the germline V gene, CDR1 is SNHLY and CDR2 is FYNNEI. This CDR3 has 15 amino acids. V was cut by 1 base and J by 4 bases, with 12 bases left in between. Clones were sequenced by immunoSEQ multiplex PCR, and TCRdb holds only the in-frame ones, with some missing. Here the sample spans tens of thousands of clones, 80% to 95% being singletons. This chain connects TRBV2 to TRBJ2-3; D possibly corresponds to TRBD2 (7 bases). This material consisted of peripheral blood, taken 28 days after the second AZD1222 dose. The origin of this receptor is an adult who received the AZD1222 COVID-19 vaccine. In DNA form, the CDR3 reads TGTGCCAGCAGTGAAGAGGGGGGGCGCGCAGATACGCAGTATTTT. The encoded protein is CASSEEGGRADTQYF.